These 17 T cell receptor beta chains share one sample of origin, sequenced in a study of beta chain features in type 1 diabetes. Isolated RNA was reverse transcribed in full, so expressed TCRB transcripts were sequenced. The table came from immunoSEQ multiplex PCR; TCRdb's copy has only in-frame clones and leaves some out. Of roughly 240,000 clones in the sample, under 70% were seen once. The sequencing sample was made of naive CD4+ T cells from blood. Source of these receptors: a man aged 25 to 45 in good health.

The CDR3 is CASSQVGGGEQFF. The CDR3 bases are TGCGCCAGCAGCCAAGTCGGAGGCGGGGAGCAGTTCTTC. The J gene is TRBJ2-1, the V gene TRBV4-3, with TRBD2 as a possible D gene (5 bases). This CDR3 is 13 amino acids long. V dropped 1 base and J dropped 10 bases, with 11 bases sitting between them. Germline lookup yields CDR1 LGHNA and CDR2 YSLEER.

This clone came up a few times. This chain connects TRBV29-1 to TRBJ2-3, with D perhaps TRBD1 (7 bases). Deletions cut 6 bases from V and 2 bases from J, with 12 bases between. The length of the CDR3 is 13 residues. From germline, CDR1 is SQVTM and CDR2 ANQGSEA. CDR3 bases: TGCAGCGTCAACAGGGGACTCACAGATACGCAGTATTTT. Protein: CSVNRGLTDTQYF.

V gene TRBV30 combines with J gene TRBJ2-1; D is possibly TRBD1 (5 bases). V was pared by 0 bases and J by 15 bases, with 12 bases between. This CDR3 is 11 amino acids long. Germline-derived CDR1 and CDR2 are GTSNPN and SVGIG (reference sequence). The CDR3 DNA reads as TGTGCCTGGAGTGTACGTTCTGGGGCGTTCTTC. This encodes CAWSVRSGAFF. The complete variable domain, with remaining parts taken from reference TRBV30 and TRBJ2-1, reads SQTIHQWPATLVQPVGSPLSLECTVEGTSNPNLYWYRQAAGRGLQLLFYSVGIGQISSEVPQNLSASRPQDRQFILSSKKLLLSDSGFYLCAWSVRSGAFFGPGTRLTVL.

J is TRBJ2-1 and V is TRBV29-1; a possible D gene is TRBD2 (6 bases). V was clipped by 4 bases and J by 5 bases, with 18 bases between them. There are 15 residues in the CDR3. Germline CDR1 reads SQVTM; CDR2 reads ANQGSEA. Written as DNA, the CDR3 is TGCAGCGTTGGGGGCACCTGGCGGGGTGACAATGAGCAGTTCTTC. This translates into CSVGGTWRGDNEQFF.

The J gene is TRBJ2-1, the V gene TRBV29-1, with a tentative D call TRBD2 (8 bases). V was trimmed by 2 bases and J by 7 bases, leaving 30 bases between them. Germline V gene lookup returns CDR1 SQVTM and CDR2 ANQGSEA. CDR3 length equals 19 residues. CDR3 coding DNA: TGCAGCGTTGAAAAGGTGGACAGGCGACTAGCGCCACGAAGGAATGAGCAGTTCTTC. Translating gives CSVEKVDRRLAPRRNEQFF.

The chain links TRBV11-2 to TRBJ2-1, with TRBD2 as a possible D gene (5 bases). V dropped 3 bases and J dropped 0 bases, with 9 bases sitting between them. From germline, CDR1 is SGHAT and CDR2 FQNNGV. The CDR3 runs 15 residues. The CDR3 spells CASSFSASSYNEQFF. DNA for the CDR3: TGTGCCAGCAGCTTTAGCGCCAGCTCCTACAATGAGCAGTTCTTC.

This clone appeared a few times. The chain is built from TRBV5-1 and TRBJ2-7, with D tentatively TRBD1 (6 bases). This CDR3 has 14 residues. In germline, CDR1 is SGHRS, CDR2 YFSETQ. Trimming stripped 1 base from V and 6 bases from J, with 14 bases between. CDR3 DNA sequence: TGCGCCAGCAGCTTGCCCCAGGGGAAGGGCGAGCAGTACTTC. It encodes CASSLPQGKGEQYF. The whole variable domain, filled in from reference TRBV5-1 and TRBJ2-7, reads KAGVTQTPRYLIKTRGQQVTLSCSPISGHRSVSWYQQTPGQGLQFLFEYFSETQRNKGNFPGRFSGRQFSNSRSEMNVSTLELGDSALYLCASSLPQGKGEQYFGPGTRLTVT.

Only a few counts were recorded for this clone. The chain recombines TRBV29-1 with TRBJ2-1, with TRBD2 matching over 9 bases. This CDR3 region has 15 residues. V was clipped by 1 base and J by 3 bases; unmatched bases: 4. The germline V gene encodes CDR1 SQVTM and CDR2 ANQGSEA. The chain's CDR3 is CSVEGREGRYNEQFF. CDR3 coding DNA: TGCAGCGTTGAAGGGCGGGAGGGCCGCTACAATGAGCAGTTCTTC.

This clone was recorded a few times. This sequence joins TRBV18 and TRBJ1-5; 7 bases are a match to TRBD1. J lost 7 bases, V lost 1 base, and 4 bases had no gene match. CDR3 length: 14 amino acids. Germline values: CDR1 KGHSH, CDR2 LQKENI. The CDR3 protein is CASSPLGQRQPQHF. CDR3 nucleotide sequence: TGTGCCAGCTCACCACTGGGACAGCGACAGCCCCAGCATTTT.

The CDR3 is CASSRDSGIYEQYF. CDR3 DNA sequence: TGCGCCAGCAGCCGTGATAGCGGGATCTACGAGCAGTACTTC. The chain employs TRBV4-3 and TRBJ2-7, with TRBD2 identical over 8 bases. This CDR3 spans 14 amino acids. In germline, CDR1 is LGHNA, CDR2 YSLEER. V shed 4 bases, J shed 3 bases, and the junction held 5 bases outside the gene matches.

V and J are TRBV30 and TRBJ2-1; no reliable D call. V was shortened by 4 bases and J by 3 bases, with 13 bases between the two germline ends. This CDR3 spans 14 amino acids. The germline V gene encodes CDR1 GTSNPN and CDR2 SVGIG (reference sequence). The CDR3 DNA is TGTGCCTGGATGGGCTCAGGCCGCTACAATGAGCAGTTCTTC. Its protein is CAWMGSGRYNEQFF.

The CDR3 sequence is CAWKRGDTEAFF. The CDR3 DNA is TGTGCCTGGAAAAGAGGGGACACTGAAGCTTTCTTT. J is TRBJ1-1 and V is TRBV30, with D possibly matching TRBD1 (5 bases). Germline-derived CDR1 and CDR2 are GTSNPN and SVGIG (reference sequence). The CDR3 has 12 residues. Trimming left V 4 bases short and J 3 bases short, with 9 bases between.

The table lists this clone with a few counts. This chain joins TRBV9 and TRBJ1-6, with D uncertain. Germline V gives CDR1 SGDLS, CDR2 YYNGEE. This CDR3 is 13 amino acids long. Trimming pared 8 bases from V and 7 bases from J, leaving 13 bases between. CDR3 in amino acids: CASKWGENSPLHF. CDR3 DNA sequence: TGTGCCAGTAAATGGGGAGAAAATTCACCCCTCCACTTT.

The chain recombines TRBV29-1 with TRBJ1-6, with TRBD1 identical over 8 bases. Germline assignment: CDR1 SQVTM and CDR2 ANQGSEA. The CDR3 is made up of 13 amino acids. Losses at the gene ends were 7 bases for V and 10 bases for J; bases not matched to a gene: 9. This CDR3 is CSAGQGVGSPLHF. The CDR3, as DNA: TGCAGCGCAGGACAGGGAGTGGGCTCACCCCTCCACTTT.

The V and J genes are TRBV9 and TRBJ2-6; no definite D call. Trimming pared 3 bases from V and 1 base from J, leaving 14 bases between. Germline CDR1 SGDLS, CDR2 YYNGEE. The CDR3 is made up of 17 amino acids. CDR3 loop: CASSADQMGSGANVLTF. CDR3 in DNA: TGTGCCAGCAGCGCGGACCAAATGGGATCTGGGGCCAACGTCCTGACTTTC.

V and J are TRBV29-1 and TRBJ2-7, with 10 nucleotides matching TRBD2. This CDR3 has 14 amino acids. Germline V gene sequence: CDR1 SQVTM, CDR2 ANQGSEA. Trimming cost V 5 bases and J 2 bases; bases outside gene matches: 6. The CDR3 protein is CSVQGLATTYEQYF. The CDR3 region has the DNA TGCAGCGTTCAGGGACTAGCGACTACCTACGAGCAGTACTTC.

The chain uses TRBV28 and TRBJ2-1, with D unresolved. The V and J ends lost 6 bases and 0 bases respectively, with 15 bases between them. The germline CDR1 and CDR2 sequences are MDHEN and SYDVKM. This CDR3 comprises 16 residues. Here the CDR3 reads CASRPKRLSSYNEQFF. The DNA of the CDR3 is TGTGCCAGCAGGCCCAAGAGACTTAGCTCCTACAATGAGCAGTTCTTC.